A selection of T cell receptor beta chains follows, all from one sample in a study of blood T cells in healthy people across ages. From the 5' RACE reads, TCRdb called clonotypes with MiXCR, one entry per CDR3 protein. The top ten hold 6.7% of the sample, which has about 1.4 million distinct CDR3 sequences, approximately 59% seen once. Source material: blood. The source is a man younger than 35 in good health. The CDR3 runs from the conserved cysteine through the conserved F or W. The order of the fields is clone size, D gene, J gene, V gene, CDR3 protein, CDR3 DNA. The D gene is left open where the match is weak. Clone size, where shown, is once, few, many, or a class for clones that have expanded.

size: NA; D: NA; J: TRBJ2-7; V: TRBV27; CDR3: CASSLYRDPTYEQYF; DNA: TGTGCCAGCAGTCTCTACAGGGACCCCACCTACGAGCAGTACTTC
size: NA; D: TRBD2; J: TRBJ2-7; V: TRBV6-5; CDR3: CASSYSSGSRYEQYF; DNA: TGTGCCAGCAGTTACTCTAGCGGGAGTAGATACGAGCAGTACTTC
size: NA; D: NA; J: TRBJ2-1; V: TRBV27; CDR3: CASSRQTYNEQFF; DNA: TGTGCCAGCAGCCGTCAGACTTACAATGAGCAGTTCTTC
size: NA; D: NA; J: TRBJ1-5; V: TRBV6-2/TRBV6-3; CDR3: CASSYSSHWAQPQHF; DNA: TGTGCCAGCAGTTACTCCAGTCATTGGGCTCAGCCCCAGCATTTT
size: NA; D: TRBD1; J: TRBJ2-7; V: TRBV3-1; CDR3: CASSQMGQGAEEQYF; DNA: TGTGCCAGCAGCCAAATGGGACAGGGGGCGGAGGAGCAGTACTTC
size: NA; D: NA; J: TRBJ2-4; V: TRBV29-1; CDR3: CSVEPRSENIQYF; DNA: TGCAGCGTTGAGCCCAGGAGCGAAAACATTCAGTACTTC
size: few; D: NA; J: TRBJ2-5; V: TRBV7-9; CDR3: CASSQQAMQETQYF; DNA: TGTGCCAGCAGTCAGCAAGCGATGCAAGAGACCCAGTACTTC
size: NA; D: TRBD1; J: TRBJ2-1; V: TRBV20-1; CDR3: CSANDRGLGNEQFF; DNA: TGCAGTGCTAACGACAGGGGGCTCGGCAATGAGCAGTTCTTC
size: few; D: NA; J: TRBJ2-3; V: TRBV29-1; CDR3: CSVKASYVRNRAFTDTQYF; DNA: TGCAGCGTAAAGGCTTCGTACGTAAGAAACAGAGCTTTCACAGATACGCAGTATTTT
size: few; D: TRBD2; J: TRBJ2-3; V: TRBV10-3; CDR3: CAISSSGDTQYF; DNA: TGTGCCATCAGCTCTAGCGGGGATACGCAGTATTTT
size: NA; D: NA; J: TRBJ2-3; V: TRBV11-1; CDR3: CASSSPLLDTQYF; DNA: TGTGCCAGCAGCTCCCCCTTGCTAGATACGCAGTATTTT
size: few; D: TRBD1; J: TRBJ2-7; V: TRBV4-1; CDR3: CASSQPNRGGPYEQYF; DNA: TGCGCCAGCAGCCAACCCAACAGGGGTGGGCCCTACGAGCAGTACTTC
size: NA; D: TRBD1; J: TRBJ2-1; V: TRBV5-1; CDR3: CASSCDRVSEQFF; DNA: TGCGCCAGCAGTTGCGACAGGGTCAGTGAGCAGTTCTTC
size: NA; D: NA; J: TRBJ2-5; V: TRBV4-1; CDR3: CASSRTQGYETQYF; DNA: TGCGCCAGCAGCCGCACACAGGGTTATGAGACCCAGTACTTC
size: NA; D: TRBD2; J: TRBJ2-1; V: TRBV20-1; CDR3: CSARRTSGGADNEQFF; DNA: TGCAGTGCTCGACGGACTAGCGGGGGGGCCGACAATGAGCAGTTCTTC
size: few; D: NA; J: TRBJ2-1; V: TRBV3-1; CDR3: CASSQGSHEQFF; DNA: TGTGCCAGCAGCCAAGGTTCCCATGAGCAGTTCTTC
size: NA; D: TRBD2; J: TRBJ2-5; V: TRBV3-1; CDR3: CASSQATSAETQYF; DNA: TGTGCCAGCAGCCAAGCAACTAGCGCGGAGACCCAGTACTTC
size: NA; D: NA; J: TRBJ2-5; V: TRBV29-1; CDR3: CSVVKDKGGETQYF; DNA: TGCAGCGTCGTGAAGGACAAGGGGGGAGAGACCCAGTACTTC
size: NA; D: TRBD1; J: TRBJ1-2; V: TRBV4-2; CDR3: CASSHRQGLNYGYTF; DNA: TGTGCCAGCAGCCATCGACAGGGGCTGAACTATGGCTACACCTTC
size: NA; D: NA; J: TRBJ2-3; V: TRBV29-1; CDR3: CSVALKLRGDTQYF; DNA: TGCAGCGTTGCCCTTAAACTCCGTGGGGATACGCAGTATTTT
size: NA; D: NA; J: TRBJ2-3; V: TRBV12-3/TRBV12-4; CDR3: CASSLTTLQVKGLPDTQYF; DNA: TGTGCCAGCAGTTTAACTACCCTGCAAGTAAAGGGCCTCCCAGATACGCAGTATTTT
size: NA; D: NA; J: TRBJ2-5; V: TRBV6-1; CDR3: CASSEASEKETQYF; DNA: TGTGCCAGCAGTGAAGCTAGCGAAAAAGAGACCCAGTACTTC
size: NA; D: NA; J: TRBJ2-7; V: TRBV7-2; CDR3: CASSLAWDLSPYEQYF; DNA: TGTGCCAGCAGCTTAGCTTGGGACTTGTCTCCTTACGAGCAGTACTTC
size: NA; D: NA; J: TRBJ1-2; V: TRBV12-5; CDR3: CASSPPTGMGYTF; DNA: TGTGCTAGTTCCCCTCCGACGGGAATGGGCTACACCTTC
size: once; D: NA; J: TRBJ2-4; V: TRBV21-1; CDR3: CASSKQVGPAAKNIQYF; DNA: TGTGCCAGCAGCAAACAAGTCGGCCCGGCAGCCAAAAACATTCAGTACTTC
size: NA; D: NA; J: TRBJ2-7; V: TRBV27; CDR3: CASSRTTGTLYEQYF; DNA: TGTGCCAGCAGCCGAACTACCGGGACACTCTACGAGCAGTACTTC
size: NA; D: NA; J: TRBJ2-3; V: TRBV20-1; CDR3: CSAAGSRTDTQYF; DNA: TGCAGTGCCGCTGGGAGTCGGACAGATACGCAGTATTTT
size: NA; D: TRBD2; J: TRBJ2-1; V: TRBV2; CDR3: CASNFGGRGEQFF; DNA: TGTGCCAGCAACTTTGGCGGGAGGGGTGAGCAGTTCTTC
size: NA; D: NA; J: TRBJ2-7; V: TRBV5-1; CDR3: CASSFVGRESSYEQYF; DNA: TGCGCCAGCAGCTTCGTGGGCAGGGAAAGCTCCTACGAGCAGTACTTC
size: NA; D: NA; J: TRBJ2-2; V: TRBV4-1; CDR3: CASSQGSKAGAGELFF; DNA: TGCGCCAGCAGCCAAGGCTCAAAAGCAGGGGCGGGGGAGCTGTTTTTT
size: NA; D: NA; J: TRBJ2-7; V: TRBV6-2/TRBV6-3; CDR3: CASGDTYNEQYF; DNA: TGTGCCAGCGGGGACACCTACAATGAGCAGTACTTC
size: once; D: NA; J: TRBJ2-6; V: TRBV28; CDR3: CASSLLVGGSGANVLTF; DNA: TGTGCCAGCAGTTTATTAGTCGGCGGCTCTGGGGCCAACGTCCTGACTTTC
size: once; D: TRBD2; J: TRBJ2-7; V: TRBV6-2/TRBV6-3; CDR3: CASSPAGGRRGEQYF; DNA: TGTGCCAGCAGTCCTGCGGGGGGGCGACGAGGGGAGCAGTACTTC
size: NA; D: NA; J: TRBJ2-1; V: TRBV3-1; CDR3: CASSQAGPQFF; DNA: TGTGCCAGCAGCCAAGCGGGACCACAGTTCTTC
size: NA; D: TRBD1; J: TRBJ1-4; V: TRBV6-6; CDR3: CASSTPPGTAIEKLFF; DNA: TGTGCCAGCAGCACACCTCCCGGGACAGCTATTGAAAAACTGTTTTTT
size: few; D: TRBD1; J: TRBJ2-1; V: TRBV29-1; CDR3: CSALRDRGLDEQFF; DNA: TGCAGCGCGCTCCGGGACAGGGGTTTGGATGAGCAGTTCTTC
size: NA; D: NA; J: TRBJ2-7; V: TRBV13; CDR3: CASSLDPRTHYEQYF; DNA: TGTGCCAGCAGCTTAGACCCCAGGACGCACTACGAGCAGTACTTC
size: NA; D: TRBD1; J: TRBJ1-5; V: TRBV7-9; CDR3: CASSPGTVRSNQPQHF; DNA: TGTGCCAGCAGCCCAGGGACAGTAAGAAGCAATCAGCCCCAGCATTTT
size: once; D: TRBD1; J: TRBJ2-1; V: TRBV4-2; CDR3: CASSQESVGQGAHNEQFF; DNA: TGTGCCAGCAGCCAAGAGTCAGTGGGTCAGGGGGCGCATAATGAGCAGTTCTTC
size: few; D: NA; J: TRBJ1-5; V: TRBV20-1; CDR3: CSASSGVGNQPQHF; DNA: TGCAGTGCTAGTTCGGGGGTGGGCAATCAGCCCCAGCATTTT